Below are 30 T cell receptor beta chains sequenced from a single sample in a study of blood T cell repertoires in COVID-19. TCRdb's table, derived via immunoSEQ multiplex PCR, lists solely in-frame clones and lacks some. The sample has under 150,000 clones; around 89% are singletons. What was sequenced was peripheral blood. The receptors were gathered from a woman aged 55 to 70 with active COVID-19.

The chain combines TRBV4-2 with TRBJ1-2; D perhaps matches TRBD1 (6 bases). The CDR3 totals 16 residues. V was shortened by 1 base and J by 4 bases, with 16 bases between the two germline ends. The germline V gene encodes CDR1 LGHNA and CDR2 YNFKEQ. CDR3 sequence: CASSQGWVRGGYGYTF. CDR3 DNA: TGTGCCAGCAGCCAAGGATGGGTGAGAGGGGGCTATGGCTACACCTTC.

The V call is TRBV7-3, the J call TRBJ2-3, with 9 bases aligning to TRBD2. This CDR3 has 15 amino acids. V trimming: 4 bases; J trimming: 1 base; junction bases outside the gene matches: 3. The germline CDR1 and CDR2 sequences are SGHTA and FQGTGA. The CDR3 here is CASSSTSGRTDTQYF. CDR3 nucleotide sequence: TGTGCCAGCAGCTCGACTAGCGGTCGCACAGATACGCAGTATTTT.

This clone appeared a single time. The chain recombines TRBV5-4 with TRBJ1-3; D might be TRBD1 (5 bases). Trimming removed 0 bases from V and 0 bases from J, with 13 bases in between. This CDR3 is built from 17 residues. Germline V CDR1 and CDR2: SGHNT, YYREEE (reference sequence). The CDR3 bases are TGTGCCAGCAGCTTGGGGGGCGGACAAAACTCTGGAAACACCATATATTTT. Translated: CASSLGGGQNSGNTIYF. Variable domain in full (rest from reference TRBV5-4 and TRBJ1-3): ETGVTQSPTHLIKTRGQQVTLRCSSQSGHNTVSWYQQALGQGPQFIFQYYREEENGRGNFPPRFSGLQFPNYSSELNVNALELDDSALYLCASSLGGGQNSGNTIYFGEGSWLTVV.

The rearrangement links TRBV14 to TRBJ2-7; a possible D gene is TRBD1 (6 bases). V was cut by 1 base and J by 0 bases, with 10 bases left in between. CDR1 is SGHDN, CDR2 FVKESK, per germline. The CDR3 consists of 15 residues. CDR3 residues: CASSQGWGLSYEQYF. Here the CDR3 DNA reads TGTGCCAGCAGCCAAGGTTGGGGGCTCTCCTACGAGCAGTACTTC.

This sequence joins TRBV4-2 and TRBJ2-1, with 9 bases aligning to TRBD2. The CDR3 has 20 residues. Germline V lookup: CDR1 LGHNA, CDR2 YNFKEQ. After removal of 1 base from V and 0 bases from J, the junction contained 13 bases not matched to a gene. The CDR3, as DNA: TGTGCCAGCAGCCAAGCGGCTAGCGGGAACTTCAGGAGCTCCTACAATGAGCAGTTCTTC. It yields the protein CASSQAASGNFRSSYNEQFF.

The chain is built from TRBV11-2 and TRBJ2-7; D ambiguous. The V gene's germline CDR1 is SGHAT and CDR2 FQNNGV. The CDR3 extends over 14 amino acids. V lost 3 bases and J 2 bases, leaving 11 bases between the germline ends. CDR3 coding DNA: TGTGCCAGCAGCTTGAACACCCTTGCCTACGAGCAGTACTTC. The encoded protein is CASSLNTLAYEQYF.

This clone is a singleton in its sample. This rearrangement joins TRBV7-8 to TRBJ2-7, with a possible D match to TRBD1 (6 bases). Trimming pared 5 bases from V and 1 base from J, leaving 9 bases between. CDR3 length equals 13 residues. Germline V lookup: CDR1 SGHVS, CDR2 FQNEAQ. The CDR3 DNA reads TGTGCCAGCAGCCGGACAGAATCCTACGAGCAGTACTTC. Translating gives CASSRTESYEQYF.

The chain recombines TRBV14 with TRBJ2-3, with 9 bases aligning to TRBD2. V was clipped by 1 base and J by 8 bases; unmatched bases: 10. Looked up from germline, CDR1 is SGHDN and CDR2 is FVKESK. This CDR3 region has 16 residues. This CDR3 is CASSQGSGRTRVTQYF. CDR3 nucleotide sequence: TGTGCCAGCAGCCAAGGGAGCGGGAGGACCCGGGTTACGCAGTATTTT.

The chain links TRBV7-9 to TRBJ2-1; 8 bases are a match to TRBD2. In germline, CDR1 is SEHNR, CDR2 FQNEAQ (reference sequence). Trimming took 4 bases from V and 9 from J; bases not matched to a gene: 5. The CDR3 is made up of 13 amino acids. The CDR3 bases are TGTGCCAGCAGCTACGGACTAGCCAGTGAGCAGTTCTTC. This encodes CASSYGLASEQFF. Full variable domain (missing parts from reference TRBV7-9 and TRBJ2-1): DTGVSQNPRHKITKRGQNVTFRCDPISEHNRLYWYRQTLGQGPEFLTYFQNEAQLEKSRLLSDRFSAERPKGSFSTLEIQRTEQGDSAMYLCASSYGLASEQFFGPGTRLTVL.

This chain joins TRBV6-2 or TRBV6-3 and TRBJ2-1; 9 bases are a match to TRBD1. Germline lookup yields CDR1 MNHEY and CDR2 SVGEGT. Trimming took 6 bases from V and 1 from J; bases not matched to a gene: 7. The CDR3 extends over 16 amino acids. The CDR3 is CASSRSQGASYNEQFF. Written as DNA, the CDR3 is TGTGCCAGCAGCCGTTCACAGGGGGCGTCCTACAATGAGCAGTTCTTC.

The table lists this clone with a few counts. This sequence joins TRBV20-1 and TRBJ1-5; the D is unclear. Looked up from germline, CDR1 is DFQATT and CDR2 is SNEGSKA (reference sequence). Trimming left V 3 bases short and J 0 bases short, with 12 bases between. The CDR3 consists of 15 residues. CDR3 nucleotides: TGCAGTGCTAGTTCGCCGGTTATTAGCAATCAGCCCCAGCATTTT. This gives the protein CSASSPVISNQPQHF.

The CDR3 DNA follows: TGTGCCAGCAGCTTTTCAAGGGGTGTGGTCTACAATGAGCAGTTCTTC. It encodes CASSFSRGVVYNEQFF. The chain has TRBV7-8 and TRBJ2-1; D may be TRBD1 (5 bases). CDR3 length: 16 amino acids. Germline-derived CDR1 and CDR2 are SGHVS and FQNEAQ. Trimming removed 3 bases from V and 3 bases from J, with 15 bases in between.

This sequence joins TRBV6-5 and TRBJ2-3; 8 bases are shared with TRBD2. Germline CDR1 reads MNHEY; CDR2 reads SVGAGI. V shed 6 bases and J 4 bases; nucleotides not matched to a gene: 9. CDR3 size: 15 residues. The CDR3 nucleotides are TGTGCCAGCAGGCCGCGGGGGGTTCTTGCAGATACGCAGTATTTT. Encoded protein: CASRPRGVLADTQYF.

The chain uses TRBV10-3 and TRBJ1-1; D is uncertain. V was cut by 7 bases and J by 7 bases, with 13 bases left in between. Looked up from germline, CDR1 is ENHRY and CDR2 is SYGVKD. The CDR3 contains 12 residues. CDR3 protein: CAIISRPSEAFF. The CDR3 DNA sequence: TGTGCCATCATCTCCCGGCCTAGTGAAGCTTTCTTT.

This CDR3 reads CACPGLSEKLFF. The CDR3 DNA follows: TGTGCCTGTCCGGGACTCTCAGAAAAACTGTTTTTT. The genes are TRBV30 and TRBJ1-4; D may be TRBD1 (5 bases). Germline assignment: CDR1 GTSNPN and CDR2 SVGIG (reference sequence). V lost 6 bases and J 8 bases, leaving 13 bases between the germline ends. The CDR3 is 12 amino acids.

V usage is TRBV6-4 and J usage is TRBJ2-1; TRBD2 matches 8 bases. This CDR3 is 14 amino acids long. Germline CDR1 and CDR2: MRHNA and SNTAGT. V shed 2 bases and J 9 bases; nucleotides not matched to a gene: 6. CDR3 DNA: TGTGCCAGCAGTGACCGGGAGGGAAGGGCTGAGCAGTTCTTC. As protein: CASSDREGRAEQFF.

The chain has TRBV10-3 and TRBJ2-1; 13 bases are a match to TRBD2. The CDR3 has 16 amino acids. Germline loops: CDR1 ENHRY, CDR2 SYGVKD. The V gene end was trimmed by 5 bases and the J gene end by 3 bases; junction bases not matched to a gene: 4. CDR3 sequence (DNA): TGTGCCATCAGTTCCGGGACTAGCGGGGTCTACAATGAGCAGTTCTTC. As protein: CAISSGTSGVYNEQFF.

J is TRBJ2-7 and V is TRBV3-1 (or the pseudogene TRBV3-2); TRBD2 matches 14 bases. Unmatched junction bases numbered 8, after V lost 7 bases and J lost 0 bases. The germline CDR1 and CDR2 sequences are LGHDT and YNNKEL (reference sequence). The CDR3 is 17 residues long. CDR3: CASTHYGTSGSSYEQYF. The CDR3 DNA reads as TGTGCCAGCACCCACTATGGGACTAGCGGGAGCTCCTACGAGCAGTACTTC.

The V call is TRBV30, the J call TRBJ2-6; D ambiguous. V was cut by 4 bases and J by 0 bases, with 7 bases left in between. In germline, CDR1 is GTSNPN, CDR2 SVGIG (reference sequence). CDR3 length: 14 residues. CDR3: CAWNPGSGANVLTF. The CDR3, as DNA: TGTGCCTGGAACCCGGGCTCTGGGGCCAACGTCCTGACTTTC.

This sequence joins TRBV28 and TRBJ2-5; TRBD2 matches 8 bases. The junction had 16 bases not matched to a gene; V was cut back by 5 bases and J by 5 bases. Per the germline V gene, CDR1 is MDHEN and CDR2 is SYDVKM. CDR3 size: 17 residues. As DNA, the CDR3 is TGTGCCAGCAGTACCCCGGGGGGCGGGAGGAACGTCGAGACCCAGTACTTC. It specifies CASSTPGGGRNVETQYF.

This sequence joins TRBV5-5 and TRBJ2-1; D not certain. The CDR3 length is 14 residues. Germline V gene lookup returns CDR1 SGHKS and CDR2 YYEKEE (reference sequence). V was shortened by 0 bases and J by 10 bases, with 14 bases between the two germline ends. The CDR3 reads CASSLAWASREQFF. CDR3 nucleotide sequence: TGTGCCAGCAGCTTGGCCTGGGCCTCCCGGGAGCAGTTCTTC.

This sequence joins TRBV3-1 (or the pseudogene TRBV3-2) and TRBJ1-3; TRBD1 might be the D (6 bases). V lost 2 bases and J lost 4, with 9 bases in between. The CDR3 has 14 residues. CDR1 LGHDT and CDR2 YNNKEL come from the germline V gene (reference sequence). The DNA of the CDR3 is TGTGCCAGCAGCCAACAGGGGTTCGGAAACACCATATATTTT. Translation: CASSQQGFGNTIYF.

This clone was seen more than once but under ten times. The chain is built from TRBV18 and TRBJ1-3; D might be TRBD1 (6 bases). Trimming cost V 1 base and J 2 bases, with 9 bases left between them. This CDR3 is built from 15 residues. Germline-derived CDR1 and CDR2 are KGHSH and LQKENI. CDR3 sequence: CASSPRRGPGNTIYF. Written as DNA, the CDR3 is TGTGCCAGCTCACCACGCAGGGGCCCTGGAAACACCATATATTTT.

The CDR3: CASSPTPGTGNYNEQFF. The CDR3 region has the DNA TGTGCCAGCAGTCCTACCCCCGGGACAGGGAATTACAATGAGCAGTTCTTC. The chain uses TRBV28 and TRBJ2-1, with TRBD1 matching over 9 bases. Germline V lookup: CDR1 MDHEN, CDR2 SYDVKM. The V and J ends lost 5 bases and 4 bases, in that order; junction bases with no gene match: 12. The CDR3 runs 17 residues. The entire variable domain, with the rest obtained from reference TRBV28 and TRBJ2-1, is as follows: DVKVTQSSRYLVKRTGEKVFLECVQDMDHENMFWYRQDPGLGLRLIYFSYDVKMKEKGDIPEGYSVSREKKERFSLILESASTNQTSMYLCASSPTPGTGNYNEQFFGPGTRLTVL.

CDR3 bases: TGTGCCAGCAGCACTCGGACAGGATTAGAAGCTTTCTTT. Amino acid sequence: CASSTRTGLEAFF. J is TRBJ1-1 and V is TRBV11-3, with TRBD1 identical over 7 bases. The V and J ends lost 5 bases and 8 bases, in that order; junction bases with no gene match: 8. Germline V gene sequence: CDR1 SGHNT, CDR2 YENEEA. The CDR3 spans 13 residues.

The V gene is TRBV4-3, the J gene TRBJ1-5, with D maybe TRBD1 (6 bases). V lost 0 bases and J lost 12, with 27 bases in between. The germline CDR1 and CDR2 sequences are LGHNA and YSLEER. CDR3 length: 18 residues. CDR3 region: CASSQDLPIRQDPLLQHF. The CDR3 DNA reads as TGCGCCAGCAGCCAAGACCTCCCCATTCGACAGGACCCCCTTCTCCAGCATTTT.

The rearrangement uses TRBV5-1 and TRBJ2-7, with 8 bases matching TRBD1. The length of the CDR3 is 14 residues. Germline V lookup: CDR1 SGHRS, CDR2 YFSETQ. V lost 0 bases, J lost 5 bases, and 4 bases stayed unmatched. DNA of the CDR3: TGCGCCAGCAGCTTGGGGCGCAGGGGGCACGAGCAGTACTTC. Translation: CASSLGRRGHEQYF.

The rearrangement joins TRBV19 to TRBJ1-5; tentative D call: TRBD1 (6 bases). V dropped 4 bases and J dropped 8 bases, with 18 bases sitting between them. Looked up from germline, CDR1 is LNHDA and CDR2 is SQIVND (reference sequence). This CDR3 region has 15 residues. The CDR3 loop is CASSTSGAGGEPQHF. The CDR3 coding sequence is TGTGCCAGTAGTACCTCAGGGGCCGGGGGGGAGCCCCAGCATTTT.

This chain joins TRBV30 and TRBJ1-6, with 7 bases fitting TRBD1. The germline gives CDR1 GTSNPN, CDR2 SVGIG (reference sequence). This CDR3 region has 14 residues. With V trimmed by 3 bases and J by 6 bases, 5 bases remained unmatched. CDR3 amino acids: CAWRTTGTNSPLHF. Written as DNA, the CDR3 is TGTGCCTGGAGGACGACAGGGACTAATTCACCCCTCCACTTT.

The rearrangement links TRBV7-9 to TRBJ1-1, with 7 nucleotides matching TRBD1. The CDR3 is made up of 13 amino acids. Germline loops: CDR1 SEHNR, CDR2 FQNEAQ (reference sequence). The V and J ends lost 3 bases and 4 bases, in that order; junction bases with no gene match: 2. This CDR3 is CASSFDRVTEAFF. CDR3 in DNA: TGTGCCAGCAGCTTCGACAGGGTCACTGAAGCTTTCTTT.